Presented here are 28 T cell receptor beta chains from one specimen sequenced in a study of blood T cell repertoires in COVID-19. Sequencing used immunoSEQ multiplex PCR; TCRdb keeps in-frame clones, though not all of them. Counted here are under 200,000 clones, approximately 87% occurring once; the ten biggest clones make up about 9.3%. Sequencing was performed on peripheral blood. The receptor source for this set is a woman between 65 and 79 years old with COVID-19, enrolled during active disease.

V and J are TRBV6-5 and TRBJ1-3; D perhaps matches TRBD1 (6 bases). CDR3 length: 14 amino acids. The ends were cut back, 5 bases at V and 0 bases at J, with 8 bases in the middle. CDR1 MNHEY and CDR2 SVGAGI come from the germline V gene. CDR3 protein: CASSQGSSGNTIYF. DNA for the CDR3: TGTGCCAGCAGTCAGGGGAGCTCTGGAAACACCATATATTTT.

The rearrangement uses TRBV11-1 and TRBJ1-2, with 8 bases matching TRBD1. CDR1 and CDR2 (germline): SGHAT, FQDESV (reference sequence). Trimming took 3 bases from V and 6 from J; bases not matched to a gene: 0. The CDR3 consists of 12 residues. The CDR3 DNA follows: TGTGCCAGCAGCTTGGACAGGGATGGCTACACCTTC. Protein sequence: CASSLDRDGYTF.

V and J are TRBV28 and TRBJ2-7, with 8 bases that match TRBD2. CDR1 is MDHEN, CDR2 SYDVKM, per germline. The V segment lost 5 bases and the J segment 2 bases; nucleotides outside the gene matches: 5. The length of the CDR3 is 14 residues. CDR3 in DNA: TGTGCCAGCAGTAGCGACGGGGGGGCCTACGAGCAGTACTTC. Amino acid sequence: CASSSDGGAYEQYF. Supplemented by reference TRBV28 and TRBJ2-7, the full variable domain reads DVKVTQSSRYLVKRTGEKVFLECVQDMDHENMFWYRQDPGLGLRLIYFSYDVKMKEKGDIPEGYSVSREKKERFSLILESASTNQTSMYLCASSSDGGAYEQYFGPGTRLTVT.

The chain is built from TRBV7-7 and TRBJ2-7, with D possibly matching TRBD2 (6 bases). The length of the CDR3 is 15 residues. V dropped 5 bases and J dropped 6 bases, with 20 bases sitting between them. Germline loops: CDR1 SSHAT, CDR2 FNYEAQ (reference sequence). The CDR3 sequence is CASSPNLGTGGEQYF. The CDR3 DNA sequence: TGTGCCAGCAGCCCGAACCTGGGCACCGGGGGCGAGCAGTACTTC.

Comment on this clone: One junction end does not reproduce the germline sequence, and a read error may be involved. The rearrangement links TRBV7-7 to TRBJ2-2; D possibly corresponds to TRBD2 (5 bases). Germline CDR1 is SSHAT and CDR2 is FNYEAQ (reference sequence). CDR3 length equals 16 residues. For the CDR3, the DNA is TGTGCTAGCAGCTTAGTGGGCGGGCAGAACACCGGGGAGCTGTTTTTT. Amino acids: CASSLVGGQNTGELFF.

This chain connects TRBV7-9 to TRBJ1-4; 9 nucleotides align to TRBD1. Unmatched junction bases numbered 14, after V lost 4 bases and J lost 8 bases. CDR1 is SEHNR and CDR2 is FQNEAQ in the germline V gene (reference sequence). This CDR3 spans 17 amino acids. CDR3 residues: CASSSQEGQGRAEKLFF. CDR3 DNA: TGTGCCAGCAGCTCCCAGGAGGGACAGGGACGTGCCGAAAAACTGTTTTTT.

The J gene is TRBJ2-5, the V gene TRBV29-1, with 8 bases that match TRBD2. The CDR3 has 13 amino acids. V trimming: 6 bases; J trimming: 5 bases; junction bases outside the gene matches: 8. Germline V gene sequence: CDR1 SQVTM, CDR2 ANQGSEA. The CDR3 DNA sequence: TGCAGCGTCACTAGCGGTCCGGGTGAGACCCAGTACTTC. It specifies CSVTSGPGETQYF.

This sequence joins TRBV12-3 or TRBV12-4 and TRBJ1-1, with TRBD1 matching 8 bases. V dropped 7 bases and J dropped 10; count of bases not matched to a gene: 8. This CDR3 is 12 amino acids long. DNA for the CDR3: TGTGCCAGCACCTCGTCCGACAGGGGAGCTTTCTTT. This translates into CASTSSDRGAFF.

The chain employs TRBV2 and TRBJ2-2, with D maybe TRBD1 (5 bases). Germline V CDR1 and CDR2: SNHLY, FYNNEI. V was trimmed by 4 bases and J by 6 bases, leaving 9 bases between them. CDR3 length: 13 residues. Here the CDR3 reads CASSVQGPGELFF. The CDR3 region has the DNA TGTGCCAGCAGTGTGCAGGGTCCCGGGGAGCTGTTTTTT.

The chain employs TRBV27 and TRBJ2-3; TRBD2 agrees at 10 bases. Germline V lookup: CDR1 MNHEY, CDR2 SMNVEV (reference sequence). The ends lost 4 bases at V and 5 bases at J; junction bases unmatched: 3. This CDR3 has 14 amino acids. The DNA of the CDR3 is TGTGCCAGCAGTTCTAGCGGGGGTGGAGATACGCAGTATTTT. Protein product: CASSSSGGGDTQYF.

The chain carries TRBV5-1 and TRBJ1-4; D unresolved. The CDR3 is 15 residues long. CDR1 and CDR2 from the germline V gene are SGHRS and YFSETQ. The V end lost 0 bases, the J end lost 7 bases, and 13 bases lay between the germline ends. CDR3 DNA sequence: TGCGCCAGCAGCTTGGTTCCGGGAGAGGGTGAAAAACTGTTTTTT. This translates into CASSLVPGEGEKLFF.

The rearrangement links TRBV11-2 to TRBJ1-2; D uncertain. The V end lost 0 bases, the J end lost 4 bases, and 12 bases lay between the germline ends. Germline V gene lookup returns CDR1 SGHAT and CDR2 FQNNGV. The CDR3 runs to 15 residues. The CDR3 loop reads CASSLDVGNAYGYTF. The CDR3 DNA reads TGTGCCAGCAGCTTAGATGTGGGCAACGCCTATGGCTACACCTTC.

The J gene is TRBJ1-5, the V gene TRBV5-8, with 7 bases matching TRBD1. Germline V lookup: CDR1 SGHTS, CDR2 YDEGEE. The CDR3 runs to 15 residues. V was pared by 0 bases and J by 1 base, with 1 base of the junction left unmatched. The CDR3 DNA is TGTGCCAGCAGCTTGGAGGGGGCGAGCAATCAGCCCCAGCATTTT. Translated, it gives CASSLEGASNQPQHF.

V usage is TRBV15 and J usage is TRBJ1-2, with D perhaps matching TRBD1 (5 bases). The CDR3 is 14 amino acids. The germline V gene encodes CDR1 LNHNV and CDR2 YYDKDF (reference sequence). The ends were cut back, 0 bases at V and 7 bases at J, with 12 bases in the middle. The CDR3 DNA reads as TGTGCCACCAGCAGAGATACAGGCTCACGTGGCTACACCTTC. Amino acids: CATSRDTGSRGYTF.

The genes are TRBV11-2 and TRBJ1-2; weak D call: TRBD1 (5 bases). Between the trimmed V and J ends, which lost 5 bases and 5 bases, there was a span of 18 bases. The CDR3 is 15 amino acids. Germline loops: CDR1 SGHAT, CDR2 FQNNGV. The CDR3 region has the DNA TGTGCCAGCAGCCCCGAATCTTCGGGGGGGTATGGCTACACCTTC. Protein product: CASSPESSGGYGYTF.

V and J are TRBV6-5 and TRBJ2-5; TRBD2 matches 7 bases. Germline V gives CDR1 MNHEY, CDR2 SVGAGI. CDR3 length: 14 residues. J lost 5 bases, V lost 2 bases, and 5 bases had no gene match. The CDR3 DNA sequence: TGTGCCAGCAGTTACCGCGGGGGAGTGGAGACCCAGTACTTC. This sequence encodes CASSYRGGVETQYF.

The V gene is TRBV24-1, the J gene TRBJ1-2; the match to TRBD1 covers 8 bases. CDR3 size: 15 residues. Unmatched junction bases numbered 7, after V lost 0 bases and J lost 8 bases. Germline CDR1 is KGHDR and CDR2 is SFDVKD. This CDR3 reads CATSDLAGGLWGYTF. The CDR3 region has the DNA TGTGCCACCAGTGATTTGGCAGGGGGCCTCTGGGGCTACACCTTC.

The count of this clone is one. This chain uses TRBV7-7 with TRBJ1-3; D may be TRBD1 (6 bases). V dropped 5 bases and J dropped 1 base, with 12 bases sitting between them. Germline CDR1 SSHAT, CDR2 FNYEAQ (reference sequence). The length of the CDR3 is 15 residues. The CDR3 DNA follows: TGTGCCAGCAGCCCCGGTACAGGGTCTGGAAACACCATATATTTT. This sequence encodes CASSPGTGSGNTIYF.

The V call is TRBV19, the J call TRBJ2-3; TRBD1 agrees at 7 bases. The length of the CDR3 is 17 residues. Germline-derived CDR1 and CDR2 are LNHDA and SQIVND (reference sequence). V was clipped by 5 bases and J by 2 bases; unmatched bases: 13. The CDR3 spells CASSPHWGQQPTDTQYF. Here the CDR3 DNA reads TGTGCCAGTAGTCCCCATTGGGGACAGCAACCCACAGATACGCAGTATTTT.

J is TRBJ1-5 and V is TRBV27; possible D gene TRBD1, 6 bases. CDR3 length: 14 amino acids. Germline V lookup: CDR1 MNHEY, CDR2 SMNVEV (reference sequence). V shed 4 bases and J shed 4 bases, with 11 bases lying between them. The CDR3 loop is CASSWGGHNQPQHF. In DNA, the CDR3 is TGTGCCAGCAGTTGGGGGGGGCATAATCAGCCCCAGCATTTT.

V usage is TRBV2 and J usage is TRBJ2-2; D is perhaps TRBD1 (6 bases). The germline CDR1 and CDR2 sequences are SNHLY and FYNNEI. The CDR3 length is 14 residues. The V gene lost 2 bases and the J gene lost 7 bases, with 11 bases spanning the gap. CDR3 residues: CASSEQGFGGELFF. CDR3 nucleotides: TGTGCCAGCAGTGAACAGGGGTTTGGCGGGGAGCTGTTTTTT.

The J gene is TRBJ1-5, the V gene TRBV28; 10 bases are shared with TRBD1. The CDR3 sequence is 13 residues long. V shed 7 bases and J 7 bases; nucleotides not matched to a gene: 4. Per the germline V gene, CDR1 is MDHEN and CDR2 is SYDVKM. In DNA, the CDR3 is TGTGCCAGCATAGGACAGGGGGTCCAGCCCCAGCATTTT. Its translation is CASIGQGVQPQHF.

The DNA of the CDR3 is TGCGCCAGCAGCTCCCGGGGTAGCGGAGACCAAGAGACCCAGTACTTC. Translated, it gives CASSSRGSGDQETQYF. The chain employs TRBV5-1 and TRBJ2-5, with a tentative D call TRBD2 (6 bases). The V end was cut by 3 bases, the J end by 0 bases, with 15 bases between. Germline V gene data show CDR1 as SGHRS and CDR2 as YFSETQ. This CDR3 comprises 16 residues.

J is TRBJ1-5 and V is TRBV19, with D unresolved. V lost 6 bases and J lost 5, with 11 bases in between. CDR1 LNHDA and CDR2 SQIVND come from the germline V gene (reference sequence). This CDR3 comprises 13 residues. The CDR3 region is CASSFARDQPQHF. The CDR3 DNA reads TGTGCCAGTAGCTTCGCGAGGGATCAGCCCCAGCATTTT.

In DNA form, the CDR3 reads TGTGCCATCAGTGCCGCAGGGGGTGGAAACACCATATATTTT. Encoded protein: CAISAAGGGNTIYF. The chain uses TRBV10-3 and TRBJ1-3; 7 bases fit TRBD1. With 4 bases clipped from V and 3 bases from J, the junction kept 3 bases outside the gene matches. The CDR3 contains 14 residues. Germline V gives CDR1 ENHRY, CDR2 SYGVKD.

The chain links TRBV6-5 to TRBJ1-1, with D tentatively TRBD1 (5 bases). Trimming pared 6 bases from V and 0 bases from J, leaving 11 bases between. Germline CDR1 and CDR2: MNHEY and SVGAGI. The CDR3 spans 14 residues. CDR3 nucleotides: TGTGCCAGCAGCGATCGACAGATGAACACTGAAGCTTTCTTT. The encoded protein is CASSDRQMNTEAFF.

V gene TRBV28 combines with J gene TRBJ1-2; D is undetermined. The germline gives CDR1 MDHEN, CDR2 SYDVKM. The CDR3 sequence is 13 residues long. Trimming left V 4 bases short and J 4 bases short, with 10 bases between. CDR3 sequence (DNA): TGTGCCAGCAGTTCCACACGCTTCTATGGCTACACCTTC. Residues: CASSSTRFYGYTF.

This clone came up once. The chain recombines TRBV30 with TRBJ1-6; D unresolved. The germline V gene has CDR1 GTSNPN and CDR2 SVGIG (reference sequence). The V end lost 1 base, the J end lost 9 bases, and 19 bases lay between the germline ends. The CDR3 loop spans 16 amino acids. CDR3 in DNA: TGTGCCTGGAGTGATTCTCCCCCCTTGTTAATTTCACCCCTCCACTTT. Its protein product is CAWSDSPPLLISPLHF.